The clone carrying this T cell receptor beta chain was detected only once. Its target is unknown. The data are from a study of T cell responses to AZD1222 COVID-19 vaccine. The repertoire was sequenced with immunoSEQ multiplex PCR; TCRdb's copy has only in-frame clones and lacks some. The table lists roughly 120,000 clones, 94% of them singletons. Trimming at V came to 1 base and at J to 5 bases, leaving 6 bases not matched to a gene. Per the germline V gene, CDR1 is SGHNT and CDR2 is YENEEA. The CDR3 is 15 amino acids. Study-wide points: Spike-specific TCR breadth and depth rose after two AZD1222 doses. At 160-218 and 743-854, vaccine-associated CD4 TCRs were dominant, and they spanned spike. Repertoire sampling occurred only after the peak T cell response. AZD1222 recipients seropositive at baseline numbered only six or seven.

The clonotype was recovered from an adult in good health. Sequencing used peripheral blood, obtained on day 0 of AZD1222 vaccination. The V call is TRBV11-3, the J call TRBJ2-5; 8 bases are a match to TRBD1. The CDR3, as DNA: TGTGCCAGCAGCTTAGGTCAGGGGGCATTGGAGACCCAGTACTTC. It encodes CASSLGQGALETQYF.